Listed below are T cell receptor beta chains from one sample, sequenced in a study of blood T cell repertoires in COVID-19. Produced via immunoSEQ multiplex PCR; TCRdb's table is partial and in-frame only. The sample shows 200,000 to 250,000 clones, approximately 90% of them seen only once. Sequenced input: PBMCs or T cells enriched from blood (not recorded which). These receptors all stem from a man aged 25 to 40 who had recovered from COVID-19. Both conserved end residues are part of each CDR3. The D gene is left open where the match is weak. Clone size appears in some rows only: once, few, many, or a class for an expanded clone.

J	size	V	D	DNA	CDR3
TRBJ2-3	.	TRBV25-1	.	TGTGCCAGCAGGGAAACATGGGATACGCAGTATTTT	CASRETWDTQYF
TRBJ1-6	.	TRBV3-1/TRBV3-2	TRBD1	TGTGCCAGCAGCCAAGAAGTGGTTGACAGGGGGCGATCACCCCTCCACTTT	CASSQEVVDRGRSPLHF
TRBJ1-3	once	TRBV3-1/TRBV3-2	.	TGTGCCAGCAGCCGCCAGACAGCTAGCTCTGGAAACACCATATATTTT	CASSRQTASSGNTIYF
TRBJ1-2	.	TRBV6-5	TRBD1	TGTGCCAGCAGCACAGGGACAGGGTATGATGGCTACACCTTC	CASSTGTGYDGYTF
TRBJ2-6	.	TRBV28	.	TGTGCCAGCAGTAGGGGGGGGACAGGCAACTCTGGGGCCAACGTCCTGACTTTC	CASSRGGTGNSGANVLTF
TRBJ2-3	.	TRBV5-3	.	TGTGCCAGAAGCGATCTACTAGTTCCCTCCCTCTACACAGATACGCAGTATTTT	CARSDLLVPSLYTDTQYF
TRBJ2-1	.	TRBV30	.	TGTGCCTGGAGTGTACTCATCTATGAGCAGTTCTTC	CAWSVLIYEQFF
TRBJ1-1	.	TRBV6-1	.	TGTGCCAGCAGAGAAGGGGGTGGGAGAAACACTGAAGCTTTCTTT	CASREGGGRNTEAFF
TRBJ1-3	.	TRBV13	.	TGTGCCAGCAGCTTAGTTCCCGACAGAACTGGAAACACCATATATTTT	CASSLVPDRTGNTIYF
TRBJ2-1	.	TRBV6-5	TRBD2	TGTGCCAGCAGACCTCTAGCGGGAGGTGAGCAGTTCTTC	CASRPLAGGEQFF
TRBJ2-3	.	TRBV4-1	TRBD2	TGCGCCAGCAGCCCCTGGACTAGCGAGGCAGATACGCAGTATTTT	CASSPWTSEADTQYF
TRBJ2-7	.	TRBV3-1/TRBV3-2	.	TGTGCCAGCAGCCCCCACTCCTACGAGCAGTACTTC	CASSPHSYEQYF
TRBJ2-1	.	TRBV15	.	TGTGCCACCAGCATCCCCGCGGGTACTGATGAGCAGTTCTTC	CATSIPAGTDEQFF
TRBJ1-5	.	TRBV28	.	TGTGCCAGCAACCCAGGGACTGTTTATCAGCCCCAGCATTTT	CASNPGTVYQPQHF
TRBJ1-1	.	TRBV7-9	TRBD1	TGTGCCAGCAGCTTGACGACAGGGTTGGCTTTCTTT	CASSLTTGLAFF
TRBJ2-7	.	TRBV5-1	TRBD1	TGCGCCAGCAAAGACAGGGACGACGAGCAGTACTTC	CASKDRDDEQYF
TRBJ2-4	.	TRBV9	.	TGTGCCAGCAGCGTATTCGCGGGCATTCAGTACTTC	CASSVFAGIQYF
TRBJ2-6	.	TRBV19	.	TGTGCCAGTAAGGAGCTTAAGGGGGCCAACGTCCTGACTTTC	CASKELKGANVLTF
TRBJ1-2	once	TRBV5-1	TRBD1	TGCGCCAGCAGCTTGGGACAGGGGCACTATGGCTACACCTTC	CASSLGQGHYGYTF
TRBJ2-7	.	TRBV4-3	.	TGCGCCAGCAGCCCTCTGGAGGCAGGGGACGCGGCCGAGCAGTACTTC	CASSPLEAGDAAEQYF
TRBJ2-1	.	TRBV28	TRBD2	TGTGCCAGCAGTTTCGGGAGGGCCCACAATGAGCAGTTCTTC	CASSFGRAHNEQFF
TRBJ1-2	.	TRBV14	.	TGTGCCAGCAGCCGACAGGTTAACTATGGCTACACCTTC	CASSRQVNYGYTF
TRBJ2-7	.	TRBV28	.	TGTGCCAGCAGTCGGGAGATTACGTACGAGCAGTACTTC	CASSREITYEQYF
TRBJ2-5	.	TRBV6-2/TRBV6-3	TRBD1	TGTGCCAGCAGTTACTCTGGGACAGGAGAGACCCAGTACTTC	CASSYSGTGETQYF
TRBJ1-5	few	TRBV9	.	TGTGCCAGCAGCCCTGGGGGGGGCTCCACTCAGCCCCAGCATTTT	CASSPGGGSTQPQHF
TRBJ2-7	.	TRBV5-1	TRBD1	TGCGCCAGCAGCTGGGAGACAGGGCCCTACGAGCAGTACTTC	CASSWETGPYEQYF
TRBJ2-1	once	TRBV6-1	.	TGTGCCAGCAGTGAACAAAGAGCGCAGTTCTTC	CASSEQRAQFF
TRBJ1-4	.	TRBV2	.	TGTGCCAGCTCATGGGGAGGGAAGGGGGAAAAACTGTTTTTT	CASSWGGKGEKLFF
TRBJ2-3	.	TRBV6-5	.	TGTGCCAGCAGTTACTCAGGGGAACGGGGCACAGATACGCAGTATTTT	CASSYSGERGTDTQYF
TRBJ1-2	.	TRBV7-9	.	TGTGCCAGCAGCTTAGTCCGGGGGGTCTCCTTC	CASSLVRGVSF
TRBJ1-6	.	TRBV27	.	TGTGCCAGCAGTTCCCGTGGGGCGGTTTATTCACCCCTCCACTTT	CASSSRGAVYSPLHF
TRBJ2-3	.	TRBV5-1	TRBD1	TGCGCCAGCAGCCCCCGACAGGGGGCTCGCCCCACAGATACGCAGTATTTT	CASSPRQGARPTDTQYF
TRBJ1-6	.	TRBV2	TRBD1	TGTGCCAGCAGGACAGGGGGGGGGAATTCACCCCTCCACTTT	CASRTGGGNSPLHF
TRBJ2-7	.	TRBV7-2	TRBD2	TGTGCCAGCAGCAACACGGGGGGGCGTTACGAGCAGTACTTC	CASSNTGGRYEQYF
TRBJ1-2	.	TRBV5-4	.	TGTGCCAGCAGCTTGGTGTCAGGGAATGGCTACACCTTC	CASSLVSGNGYTF
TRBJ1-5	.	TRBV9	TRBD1	TGTGCCAGCAGCCCTGGGACAGGGGGAGGGCAGCCCCAGCATTTT	CASSPGTGGGQPQHF
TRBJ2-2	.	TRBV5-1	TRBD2	TGCGCCAGCAGCTTGGAGGCGGGGGCTAGCGGGCACACCGGGGAGCTGTTTTTT	CASSLEAGASGHTGELFF
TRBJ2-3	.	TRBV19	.	TGTGCCAGTAGTACAAGACAGGGAGGAGCAGATACGCAGTATTTT	CASSTRQGGADTQYF
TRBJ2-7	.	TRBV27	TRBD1	TGTGCCAGTTGGGCCCGACAGGGAAGACTCTACGAGCAGTACTTC	CASWARQGRLYEQYF
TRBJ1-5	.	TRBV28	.	TGTGCCAGCAGCTCCCCCGACAGACGCAATCAGCCCCAGCATTTT	CASSSPDRRNQPQHF
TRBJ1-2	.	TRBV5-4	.	TGTGCCAGCAGCTTGGCAGGGGATCGGGGAGGCTACACCTTC	CASSLAGDRGGYTF
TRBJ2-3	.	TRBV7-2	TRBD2	TGTGCCTCCGGGGGAGGGAGGGCCTTGGATACGCAGTATTTT	CASGGGRALDTQYF
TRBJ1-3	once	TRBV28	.	TGTGCCAGCAGTTCGTCCTCAGCAGGGACTGGAAACACCATATATTTT	CASSSSSAGTGNTIYF
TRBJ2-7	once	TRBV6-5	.	TGTGCCAGCAGGTCGCAGGGGACCAACTCCTACGAGCAGTACTTC	CASRSQGTNSYEQYF
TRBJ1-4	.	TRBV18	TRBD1	TGTGCCAGCTCACCCCTAATTCCGGGACAGGGTGATGAAAAACTGTTTTTT	CASSPLIPGQGDEKLFF
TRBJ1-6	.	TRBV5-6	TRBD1	TGTGCCAGCAGCTTTGGAACAGGGGATTCACCCCTCCACTTT	CASSFGTGDSPLHF
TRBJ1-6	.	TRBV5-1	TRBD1	TGCGCCAGCAGCCCACAGGGGGCTCAACCCCTCCACTTT	CASSPQGAQPLHF
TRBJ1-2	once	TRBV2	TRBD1	TGTGCCAGCAGTGAAGCGGCAGGGGGCCTCTATGGCTACACCTTC	CASSEAAGGLYGYTF
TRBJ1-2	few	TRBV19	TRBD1	TGTGCCAGTAGTACACGGACAGGGGGGGGAAATGGCTACACCTTC	CASSTRTGGGNGYTF
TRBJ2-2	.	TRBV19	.	TGTGCCAGTAGTATCGCGGCCACGAACACCGGGGAGCTGTTTTTT	CASSIAATNTGELFF